The 5 T cell receptor beta chains reported below all come from one sample, sequenced in a study of neurological immune-mediated disorders. From the 5' RACE reads, TCRdb called clonotypes with MiXCR, one entry per CDR3 protein. The data hold approximately 68,000 distinct CDR3 sequences, with roughly 4.8% observed a single time. Sequencing used PBMCs. The receptors here all came from a woman in her sixties or seventies with multiple sclerosis.

The sample holds many counts of this clonotype. The gene calls are TRBV7-9 and TRBJ2-5, with D possibly TRBD1 on 6 matching bases. The CDR3 contains 15 residues. Trimming stripped 2 bases from V and 4 bases from J, with 14 bases between. Per germline, CDR1 SEHNR and CDR2 FQNEAQ (reference sequence). The CDR3 coding sequence is TGTGCCAGCAGCTTAATGACAGGACCCCTAGAGACCCAGTACTTC. Protein sequence: CASSLMTGPLETQYF.

On this clonotype itself: This could be a read error, since a much larger clone is one nucleotide away. The chain combines TRBV7-9 with TRBJ2-3, with a tentative D call TRBD2 (5 bases). Looked up from germline, CDR1 is SEHNR and CDR2 is FQNEAQ (reference sequence). This CDR3 spans 14 amino acids. DNA of the CDR3: TGTGTCAGCAGCTCCGCGGGTGGCGGAGATACGCAGTATTTT. It yields the protein CVSSSAGGGDTQYF.

This clonotype was recorded at least ten times. The chain joins TRBV5-1 to TRBJ2-1; 7 bases fit TRBD2. This CDR3 has 14 residues. From germline, CDR1 is SGHRS and CDR2 YFSETQ. J gave up 6 bases and V 4 bases, and 7 bases lay outside the gene matches. CDR3 coding DNA: TGCGCCAGCAGCGGATGGGCGGGAGTCAATGAGCAGTTCTTC. This gives the protein CASSGWAGVNEQFF.

The V gene is TRBV30, the J gene TRBJ1-5; D gene uncertain. This CDR3 contains 16 residues. Germline V CDR1 and CDR2: GTSNPN, SVGIG (reference sequence). V was clipped by 2 bases and J by 0 bases, with 14 bases between them. The CDR3, as DNA: TGTGCCTGGAGTCCACTGACCACGCATAGCAATCAGCCCCAGCATTTT. Its protein is CAWSPLTTHSNQPQHF.

This clonotype was seen ten or more times. V gene TRBV6-2 or TRBV6-3 combines with J gene TRBJ2-7; a weak D match, TRBD2 (6 bases). V lost 6 bases and J lost 3, with 12 bases in between. The germline V gene encodes CDR1 MNHEY and CDR2 SVGEGT. The CDR3 runs to 13 residues. In DNA, the CDR3 is TGTGCCAGCAGCCTAGGACTAAGCTACGAGCAGTACTTC. The encoded protein is CASSLGLSYEQYF.